The 20 T cell receptor beta chains in this list originate from one sample, sequenced in a study of shared clonotypes between healthy human individuals (dated by TCRdb to about 2020). Libraries were prepared through the immunoSEQ multiplex PCR assay. As stored in TCRdb, this immuneACCESS dataset retains in-frame rearrangements with V and J assigned. A fraction of the clones does not appear; measured against another copy, unresolved V genes explain less than half of the discrepancy, and the remainder lacks a known reason. This sample is represented by 2 million to 3 million clones; around nine tenths of them were singletons. The ten largest clones take up over 0.12% of the sample. The sequenced material came from naive CD4+ T cells sorted from blood. The label giving this sample's cell subset or site can be read as: CD45RA+ positively selected. All receptors come from a man between 18 and 29 years old in good health.

V usage is TRBV9 and J usage is TRBJ1-1; TRBD1 agrees at 9 bases. In germline, CDR1 is SGDLS, CDR2 YYNGEE. V shed 3 bases and J 3 bases; nucleotides not matched to a gene: 3. The length of the CDR3 is 14 residues. The chain's CDR3 is CASSGWTGDTEAFF. The CDR3 DNA reads TGTGCCAGCAGCGGTTGGACAGGGGACACTGAAGCTTTCTTT.

This clone was picked up one time. CDR3 sequence reads: CASSYRTGPGELFF. CDR3 sequence (DNA): TGTGCCAGCAGTTACCGGACAGGGCCCGGGGAGCTGTTTTTT. This chain links TRBV6-5 with TRBJ2-2, with 8 bases that match TRBD1. CDR1 is MNHEY and CDR2 is SVGAGI in the germline V gene. There are 14 residues in the CDR3. The ends lost 2 bases at V and 6 bases at J; junction bases unmatched: 2.

This sequence joins TRBV5-1 and TRBJ1-1; 7 bases map to TRBD1. Germline CDR1 and CDR2: SGHRS and YFSETQ. This CDR3 spans 13 amino acids. Trimming took 2 bases from V and 6 from J; bases not matched to a gene: 4. The CDR3 DNA reads as TGCGCCAGCAGCTTCCGACAGGGCGCTGAAGCTTTCTTT. This sequence encodes CASSFRQGAEAFF.

The CDR3 region is CASSPDRASSNQPQHF. CDR3 nucleotides: TGTGCCAGCTCACCCGACAGGGCTAGTAGCAATCAGCCCCAGCATTTT. The chain is built from TRBV18 and TRBJ1-5; 7 positions agree with TRBD1. The J segment lost 0 bases and the V segment lost 3 bases, leaving 5 bases of the junction unmatched. The V gene's germline CDR1 is KGHSH and CDR2 LQKENI. CDR3 length: 16 residues.

Remarks on this clone: An end of the junction differs from the germline gene, which may be a read error. The sample carries other DNA sequences with the same CDR3. The V gene is TRBV18, the J gene TRBJ2-7; D is possibly TRBD1 (6 bases). Germline V lookup: CDR1 KGHSH, CDR2 LQKENI. The length of the CDR3 is 12 residues. CDR3 bases: TGTGCCAGCTCCCCACAGGGAGCCGAGCAGTACTTC. Amino acids: CASSPQGAEQYF.

V and J are TRBV4-3 and TRBJ2-1, with 13 bases matching TRBD2. This CDR3 comprises 15 residues. Germline loops: CDR1 LGHNA, CDR2 YSLEER. The V segment lost 1 base and the J segment 7 bases; nucleotides outside the gene matches: 1. CDR3 bases: TGCGCCAGCAGCCAAGGGACTAGCGGGAGAAATGAGCAGTTCTTC. Protein product: CASSQGTSGRNEQFF.

This clone was observed once. The chain combines TRBV7-8 with TRBJ2-1, with a weak D call TRBD1 (6 bases). The CDR3 has 12 residues. V lost 1 base and J 15 bases, leaving 13 bases between the germline ends. Per the germline V gene, CDR1 is SGHVS and CDR2 is FQNEAQ. The CDR3 loop reads CASSLGQVGGFF. As DNA, the CDR3 is TGTGCCAGCAGCTTAGGACAGGTTGGAGGGTTCTTC. The full variable domain, in which reference TRBV7-8 and TRBJ2-1 provide the parts outside the CDR3, is GAGVSQSPRYKVAKRGQDVALRCDPISGHVSLFWYQQALGQGPEFLTYFQNEAQLDKSGLPSDRFFAERPEGSVSTLKIQRTQQEDSAVYLCASSLGQVGGFFGPGTRLTVL.

The chain couples TRBV10-3 to TRBJ2-7; 9 bases map to TRBD1. The V gene's germline CDR1 is ENHRY and CDR2 SYGVKD. This CDR3 comprises 17 residues. Unmatched junction bases numbered 9, after V lost 3 bases and J lost 0 bases. The CDR3 reads CAISDQMGQGSSYEQYF. DNA for the CDR3: TGTGCCATCAGTGACCAAATGGGACAGGGCAGCTCCTACGAGCAGTACTTC.

V gene TRBV6-6 combines with J gene TRBJ1-1; the D gene is possibly TRBD1 (5 bases). Germline V lookup: CDR1 MNHNY, CDR2 SVGAGI (reference sequence). Trimming stripped 5 bases from V and 7 bases from J, with 20 bases between. The CDR3 runs 15 residues. CDR3 sequence reads: CASSRPGRLTHEAFF. The CDR3 DNA reads as TGTGCCAGCAGTCGACCGGGACGGTTAACCCATGAAGCTTTCTTT.

The rearrangement links TRBV18 to TRBJ2-3, with D tentatively TRBD1 (6 bases). The germline V gene encodes CDR1 KGHSH and CDR2 LQKENI. Trimming stripped 0 bases from V and 6 bases from J, with 16 bases between. CDR3 length: 16 residues. The CDR3 loop reads CASSPPGAGVVDTQYF. DNA for the CDR3: TGTGCCAGCTCACCACCTGGTGCAGGGGTGGTGGATACGCAGTATTTT.

J is TRBJ2-5 and V is TRBV7-9, with D possibly matching TRBD2 (6 bases). The germline V gene encodes CDR1 SEHNR and CDR2 FQNEAQ (reference sequence). V was shortened by 0 bases and J by 0 bases, with 11 bases between the two germline ends. CDR3 size: 16 residues. The CDR3, as DNA: TGTGCCAGCAGCTTAGCGCGGGACTTCTACCAAGAGACCCAGTACTTC. It encodes CASSLARDFYQETQYF.

The J gene is TRBJ2-7, the V gene TRBV7-3, with TRBD1 identical over 9 bases. J was trimmed by 5 bases and V by 5 bases; bases with no gene match: 10. This CDR3 comprises 15 residues. Germline V CDR1 and CDR2: SGHTA, FQGTGA. Here the CDR3 DNA reads TGTGCCAGCAGCCAGGAGGGACAGGGCAGCAACGAGCAGTACTTC. Protein sequence: CASSQEGQGSNEQYF.

J is TRBJ2-3 and V is TRBV5-4, with 9 bases that match TRBD2. Germline assignment: CDR1 SGHNT and CDR2 YYREEE (reference sequence). The CDR3 spans 19 residues. V lost 3 bases, J lost 2 bases, and 16 bases stayed unmatched. The CDR3 DNA reads as TGTGCCAGCAGCTCCCCACGAGGCGGGAGGGCCCAGGACACAGATACGCAGTATTTT. Amino acid sequence: CASSSPRGGRAQDTDTQYF.

In DNA, the CDR3 is TGCGCCAGCAGTCAATCGATCGCGGTAGACTATGGCTACACCTTC. It codes for CASSQSIAVDYGYTF. The rearrangement uses TRBV23-1 and TRBJ1-2; D unclear. TRBV23-1 is an open reading frame whose function is uncertain. Trimming stripped 0 bases from V and 3 bases from J, with 11 bases between. CDR3 length: 15 amino acids.

The chain links TRBV5-1 to TRBJ2-3; 12 bases align to TRBD2. This CDR3 is built from 18 residues. The V segment lost 2 bases and the J segment 4 bases; nucleotides outside the gene matches: 11. From germline, CDR1 is SGHRS and CDR2 YFSETQ. CDR3 loop: CASSLLAGGSFLPDTQYF. CDR3 coding DNA: TGCGCCAGCAGCTTACTAGCGGGGGGTTCCTTTTTACCAGATACGCAGTATTTT.

In its sample, this clone was seen once. This sequence joins TRBV10-1 and TRBJ2-3, with 9 bases aligning to TRBD1. Germline CDR1 reads WNHNN; CDR2 reads SYGVQD (reference sequence). This CDR3 spans 15 amino acids. The V segment lost 2 bases and the J segment 3 bases; nucleotides outside the gene matches: 3. The CDR3, as DNA: TGCGCCAGCAGTGAGGCGACAGGGGGAACAGATACGCAGTATTTT. It is translated as CASSEATGGTDTQYF.

The chain has TRBV6-5 and TRBJ2-1, with D unclear. Germline V CDR1 and CDR2: MNHEY, SVGAGI. Trimming removed 2 bases from V and 4 bases from J, with 3 bases in between. The CDR3 covers 12 residues. The CDR3 loop reads CASSYGYNEQFF. CDR3 sequence (DNA): TGTGCCAGCAGTTACGGATACAATGAGCAGTTCTTC.

Turning to this clone: Other nucleotide sequences in the sample specify the same CDR3. The CDR3 protein is CASSQVAGGSYEQYF. CDR3 DNA sequence: TGCGCCAGCAGCCAAGTCGCCGGGGGATCATACGAGCAGTACTTC. The chain couples TRBV4-3 to TRBJ2-7, with D perhaps matching TRBD2 (6 bases). Per germline, CDR1 LGHNA and CDR2 YSLEER. The V end lost 1 base, the J end lost 4 bases, and 14 bases lay between the germline ends. This CDR3 comprises 15 residues.

This chain links TRBV6-6 with TRBJ1-5; 8 bases agree with TRBD1. The CDR3 is 13 residues long. CDR1 and CDR2 (germline): MNHNY, SVGAGI (reference sequence). Trimming removed 6 bases from V and 6 bases from J; junction bases left unmatched: 4. CDR3 amino acids: CASRQGASQPQHF. Written as DNA, the CDR3 is TGTGCCAGCAGGCAGGGGGCAAGTCAGCCCCAGCATTTT.

The gene calls are TRBV5-6 and TRBJ1-1; D perhaps matches TRBD1 (5 bases). The V and J ends lost 3 bases and 2 bases respectively, with 8 bases between them. CDR1 is SGHDT and CDR2 is YYEEEE in the germline V gene. CDR3 length: 13 amino acids. Written as DNA, the CDR3 is TGTGCCAGCAGCTACAGGTTAAACACTGAAGCTTTCTTT. Residues: CASSYRLNTEAFF.